The rows below give T cell receptor beta chains drawn from one sample of a study of blood T cell repertoires in COVID-19. Some clones are missing from TCRdb's copy, which holds only in-frame ones; the method was immunoSEQ multiplex PCR. The data contain fewer than 55,000 clones, roughly 86% of them seen just once; the ten biggest clones take up around 2.7%. The sequenced sample consisted of peripheral blood. The receptors originated from a middle-aged man with active COVID-19. CDR3s include the opening cysteine and the closing phenylalanine or tryptophan. Each record gives: CDR3 protein, CDR3 DNA, clone size, V gene, D gene, J gene. D genes are given only for firm matches. Not every row has a clone size; where given, it reads once, few, many or a size class.

CASKSAGIQYF TGTGCCAGCAAGAGCGCGGGCATTCAGTACTTC NA TRBV2 NA TRBJ2-4
CASSQGFWTVVETQYF TGCGCCAGCAGCCAAGGATTTTGGACTGTTGTGGAGACCCAGTACTTC NA TRBV4-1 NA TRBJ2-5
CASSLGILSNEQFF TGTGCCAGCAGCTTGGGCATCCTGAGCAATGAGCAGTTCTTC few TRBV5-6 NA TRBJ2-1
CASSPDRQGPGGYTF TGTGCCAGCTCACCTGACCGACAGGGGCCGGGTGGCTACACCTTC once TRBV18 TRBD1 TRBJ1-2
CASTYSFGQGSSPLHF TGTGCCAGCACCTACTCGTTCGGACAGGGGTCCTCACCCCTCCACTTT NA TRBV27 TRBD1 TRBJ1-6
CASNRRMNTEAFF TGTGCCAGCAACCGGAGGATGAACACTGAAGCTTTCTTT NA TRBV12-3/TRBV12-4 NA TRBJ1-1
CATTPGSVRTGELFF TGTGCCACAACCCCCGGGTCGGTGCGGACCGGGGAGCTGTTTTTT NA TRBV19 NA TRBJ2-2
CASSQGAPYEQYF TGCGCCAGCAGCCAGGGGGCCCCCTACGAGCAGTACTTC once TRBV4-3 NA TRBJ2-7
CATSWRLAGGPKETQYF TGTGCCACTTCCTGGAGACTAGCGGGAGGGCCAAAAGAGACCCAGTACTTC NA TRBV24-1 TRBD2 TRBJ2-5
CASSQGTGGGTEAFF TGCGCCAGCAGCCAAGGGACAGGGGGAGGCACTGAAGCTTTCTTT few TRBV4-1 TRBD1 TRBJ1-1
CASSETSGGPPSTDTQYF TGTGCCAGCAGTGAAACTAGCGGGGGCCCTCCTAGCACAGATACGCAGTATTTT NA TRBV2 TRBD2 TRBJ2-3
CASSWRDARYGYTF TGTGCCAGTAGCTGGCGGGACGCCCGCTATGGCTACACCTTC NA TRBV19 NA TRBJ1-2
CASSFSNPGELFF TGTGCCAGCAGCTTTAGTAATCCCGGGGAGCTGTTTTTT NA TRBV7-2 NA TRBJ2-2
CASSIAPQDYYGYTF TGTGCCAGTAGTATAGCCCCACAGGATTACTATGGCTACACCTTC NA TRBV19 NA TRBJ1-2
CASSLQGRLGNTIYF TGTGCCAGCAGCCTACAGGGGCGTTTGGGAAACACCATATATTTT NA TRBV5-4 TRBD1 TRBJ1-3
CASSNRGREQFF TGTGCCAGTAGCAACAGGGGAAGAGAGCAGTTCTTC NA TRBV19 TRBD1 TRBJ2-1
CASSPGQGIYQPQHF TGTGCCAGCAGCCCGGGACAGGGGATTTATCAGCCCCAGCATTTT NA TRBV6-5 TRBD1 TRBJ1-5
CATSKGDREETQYF TGTGCCACCAGTAAAGGGGACAGGGAAGAGACCCAGTACTTC once TRBV24-1 TRBD1 TRBJ2-5
CASSRRDSRELFF TGTGCCAGCAGCCGTCGGGACTCTCGGGAGCTGTTTTTT NA TRBV5-6 NA TRBJ2-2
CASTLPLASGANVLTF TGTGCCAGTACCCTCCCCCTGGCCTCTGGGGCCAACGTCCTGACTTTC NA TRBV19 NA TRBJ2-6
CASSQVDRAYGYTF TGTGCCAGCAGCCAAGTCGACAGGGCCTATGGCTACACCTTC NA TRBV14 TRBD1 TRBJ1-2
CASSYSFQGITEAFF TGTGCCAGCAGTTACTCGTTTCAGGGAATCACTGAAGCTTTCTTT NA TRBV6-5 NA TRBJ1-1
CASSLAPTGAKNIQYF TGTGCCAGCAGCTTGGCTCCCACAGGCGCCAAAAACATTCAGTACTTC NA TRBV5-4 NA TRBJ2-4
CASSRGGAAINNEQFF TGTGCCAGCAGCCGAGGCGGGGCTGCGATCAACAATGAGCAGTTCTTC NA TRBV21-1 NA TRBJ2-1
CASSIGGTSGYNEQFF TGCGCCAGCAGCATTGGGGGGACTAGCGGCTACAATGAGCAGTTCTTC NA TRBV5-1 TRBD2 TRBJ2-1
CASSPGGFGGKFF TGTGCCAGTAGTCCCGGAGGATTTGGTGGTAAGTTCTTC NA TRBV19 NA TRBJ2-1
CASSQGGGGSPLHF TGCGCCAGCAGCCAAGGGGGAGGTGGGTCACCCCTCCACTTT NA TRBV4-3 NA TRBJ1-6
CASSSTGGLENTEAFF TGCGCCAGCAGCTCTACAGGGGGCCTCGAGAACACTGAAGCTTTCTTT once TRBV5-1 TRBD1 TRBJ1-1
CASSITGTDNSPLHF TGTGCCAGCAGCATCACCGGGACAGATAATTCACCCCTCCACTTT NA TRBV9 TRBD1 TRBJ1-6
CASSLNTDRFYQPQHF TGTGCCAGCAGCTTGAACACCGACAGGTTTTATCAGCCCCAGCATTTT NA TRBV5-5 NA TRBJ1-5
CSASTVERTSSYEQYF TGCAGTGCTAGTACGGTGGAGCGAACCTCGAGCTACGAGCAGTACTTC NA TRBV20-1 NA TRBJ2-7
CASKQGTQYNEQFF TGTGCCAGCAAACAAGGGACTCAATACAATGAGCAGTTCTTC once TRBV6-5 NA TRBJ2-1
CASSSSGGSDTQYF TGCGCCAGCTCGTCTAGCGGGGGATCAGATACGCAGTATTTT NA TRBV4-3 TRBD2 TRBJ2-3
CASSVGLAGNTGELFF TGTGCCAGCAGCGTCGGGCTAGCGGGAAACACCGGGGAGCTGTTTTTT once TRBV7-3 TRBD2 TRBJ2-2
CASRSRTSGSGETQYF TGTGCCAGTAGGTCCCGGACTAGCGGGAGTGGAGAGACCCAGTACTTC NA TRBV19 TRBD2 TRBJ2-5
CSVLAGVSTDTQYF TGCAGCGTTTTAGCGGGAGTTTCCACAGATACGCAGTATTTT NA TRBV29-1 TRBD2 TRBJ2-3
CASSRTGTYGYTF TGCGCCAGCAGCAGGACAGGGACCTATGGCTACACCTTC NA TRBV5-1 TRBD1 TRBJ1-2
CASSYSSISMNTEAFF TGTGCCAGCAGTTACTCGAGTATCTCGATGAACACTGAAGCTTTCTTT once TRBV6-5 NA TRBJ1-1
CASSLDMGGGTDTQYF TGCGCCAGCAGCTTGGATATGGGAGGGGGCACAGATACGCAGTATTTT NA TRBV5-1 TRBD2 TRBJ2-3
CASSPRTSGGTDTQYF TGTGCCAGCTCACCGCGGACTAGCGGGGGAACAGATACGCAGTATTTT NA TRBV18 TRBD2 TRBJ2-3
CASSQVGAVTGELFF TGCGCCAGCAGCCAAGTGGGGGCGGTCACCGGGGAGCTGTTTTTT few TRBV4-3 NA TRBJ2-2
CASSIRQGTNQPQHF TGTGCCAGTAGTATCAGACAGGGCACGAATCAGCCCCAGCATTTT NA TRBV19 TRBD1 TRBJ1-5
CASSQGTGNRTF TGCGCCAGCAGCCAAGGAACGGGAAATAGGACCTTC once TRBV4-1 NA TRBJ1-2
CASSLNRAGETQYF TGCGCCAGCAGCTTGAACAGGGCTGGGGAGACCCAGTACTTC NA TRBV5-1 NA TRBJ2-5
CASSQEVLGISGGTSDTQYF TGTGCCAGCAGCCAAGAGGTTCTGGGTATTAGCGGGGGTACGTCAGATACGCAGTATTTT NA TRBV4-2 TRBD2 TRBJ2-3
CASSPRLVDTEAFF TGTGCCAGCTCACCGCGTCTTGTGGACACTGAAGCTTTCTTT NA TRBV18 NA TRBJ1-1
CASSALQGDNSPLHF TGTGCCAGCAGCGCATTACAGGGTGATAATTCACCCCTCCACTTT NA TRBV9 NA TRBJ1-6
CASSRDRIPQETQYF TGTGCCAGCAGCCGGGATCGGATACCACAAGAGACCCAGTACTTC NA TRBV5-4 NA TRBJ2-5
CASSITGGRSDTQYF TGTGCCAGTAGTATAACGGGGGGCCGGTCAGATACGCAGTATTTT NA TRBV19 NA TRBJ2-3
CASSLDRGTQYF TGTGCCAGCAGCTTAGATCGCGGTACGCAGTATTTT NA TRBV7-8 NA TRBJ2-3
CASSSTGPGGYTF TGCGCCAGCAGCTCTACAGGGCCCGGTGGCTACACCTTC once TRBV5-1 NA TRBJ1-2
CASSYPRDSGANVLTF TGTGCCAGCAGTTACCCCCGCGACTCTGGGGCCAACGTCCTGACTTTC NA TRBV6-5 NA TRBJ2-6
CASSLTRGNQPQHF TGTGCCAGCAGCCTAACCAGGGGGAACCAGCCCCAGCATTTT once TRBV5-6 TRBD1 TRBJ1-5